This T cell receptor (beta chain) was documented in a study of graft-versus-host responses after intestinal transplantation. Looking at the study overall: Recipients underwent multivisceral, liver-intestinal, or isolated intestinal transplants. The recipients all started with anti-thymocyte globulin induction and then took tacrolimus and steroids for around three years.

Overall study findings and caveats: Recipient marrow held GvH clones, some first seen in ileum or blood. Graft-versus-host to host-versus-graft clonal ratios in allografts were high in patients with graft-donor T cell macrochimerism.

CDR1 MDHEN and CDR2 SYDVKM come from the germline V gene. CDR3 length: 12 residues. Trimming removed 6 bases from V and 11 bases from J, with 13 bases in between. A remark on this clone: The antigen remains unidentified.

Clones were sequenced by immunoSEQ multiplex PCR, and TCRdb holds only the in-frame ones, with some missing. Of 90,000 to 150,000 clones detected, about 93% appear once; the ten largest clones hold roughly 0.12%. The clonotype originates from a human donor who received an intestinal transplant. Material: unstimulated CD4+ T cells sorted from spleen or lymph node cells, obtained before intestinal transplant. The rearrangement links TRBV28 to TRBJ2-2; D gene unclear. CDR3 in amino acids: CASRVNPEELFF. DNA for the CDR3: TGTGCCAGCAGGGTCAACCCGGAAGAGCTGTTTTTT.